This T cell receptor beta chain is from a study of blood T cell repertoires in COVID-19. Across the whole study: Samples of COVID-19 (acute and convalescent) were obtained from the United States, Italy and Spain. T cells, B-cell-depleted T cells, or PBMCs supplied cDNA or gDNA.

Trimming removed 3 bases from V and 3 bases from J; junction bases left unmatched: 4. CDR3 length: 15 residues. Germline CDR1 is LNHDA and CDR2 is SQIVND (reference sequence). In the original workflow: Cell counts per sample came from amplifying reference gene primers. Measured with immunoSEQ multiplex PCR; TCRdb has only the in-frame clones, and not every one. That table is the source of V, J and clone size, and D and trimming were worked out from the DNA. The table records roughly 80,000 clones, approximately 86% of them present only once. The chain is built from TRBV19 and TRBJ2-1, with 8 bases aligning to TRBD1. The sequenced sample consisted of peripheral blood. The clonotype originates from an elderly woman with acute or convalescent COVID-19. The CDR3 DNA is TGTGCCAGTAGTATGACAGGGGTGGGCTACAATGAGCAGTTCTTC. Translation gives CASSMTGVGYNEQFF.